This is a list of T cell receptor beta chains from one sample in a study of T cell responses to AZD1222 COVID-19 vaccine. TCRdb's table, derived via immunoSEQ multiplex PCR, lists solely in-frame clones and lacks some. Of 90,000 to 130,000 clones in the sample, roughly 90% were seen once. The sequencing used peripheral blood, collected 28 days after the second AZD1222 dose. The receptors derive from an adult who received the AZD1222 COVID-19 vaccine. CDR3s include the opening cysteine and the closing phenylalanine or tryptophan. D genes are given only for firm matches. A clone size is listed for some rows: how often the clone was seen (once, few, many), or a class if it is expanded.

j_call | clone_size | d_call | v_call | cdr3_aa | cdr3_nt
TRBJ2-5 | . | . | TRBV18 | CASSPPGTRQTQYF | TGTGCCAGCTCACCACCCGGAACTAGGCAGACCCAGTACTTC
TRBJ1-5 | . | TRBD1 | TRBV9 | CASSVGTAAGPQHF | TGTGCCAGCAGCGTTGGGACAGCGGCTGGGCCCCAGCATTTT
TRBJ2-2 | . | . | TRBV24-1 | CATCGANTGELFF | TGTGCCACCTGTGGTGCGAACACCGGGGAGCTGTTTTTT
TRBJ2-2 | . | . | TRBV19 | CASSQGYTGELFF | TGTGCCAGTAGTCAGGGGTACACCGGGGAGCTGTTTTTT
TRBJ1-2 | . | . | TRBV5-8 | CASSLVLSTVWYGYTF | TGTGCCAGCAGCTTGGTTTTGTCTACGGTGTGGTATGGCTACACCTTC
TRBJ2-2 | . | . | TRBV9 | CASSVVEGTGELFF | TGTGCCAGCAGCGTAGTTGAGGGCACCGGGGAGCTGTTTTTT
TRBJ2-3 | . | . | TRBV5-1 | CASSLAGAGGTDTQYF | TGCGCCAGCAGCTTGGCAGGAGCGGGTGGCACAGATACGCAGTATTTT
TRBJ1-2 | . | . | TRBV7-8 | CASSLGGGSYGYTF | TGTGCCAGCAGCTTAGGGGGGGGTTCCTATGGCTACACCTTC
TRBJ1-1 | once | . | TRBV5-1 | CASSSGAGGDTEAFF | TGCGCCAGCAGCTCCGGGGCGGGTGGTGATACTGAAGCTTTCTTT
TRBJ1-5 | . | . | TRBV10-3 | CAISGDGNQPQHF | TGTGCCATCAGTGGTGACGGCAATCAGCCCCAGCATTTT
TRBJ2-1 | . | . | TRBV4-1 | CASSQDLAGEMMDEQFF | TGCGCCAGCAGCCAAGATTTGGCAGGGGAGATGATGGATGAGCAGTTCTTC
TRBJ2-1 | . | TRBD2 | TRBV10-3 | CAISDQPEVAGVYNEQFF | TGTGCCATCAGTGACCAACCCGAGGTAGCGGGGGTCTACAATGAGCAGTTCTTC
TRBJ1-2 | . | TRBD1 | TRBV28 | CASSFDRGYGYTF | TGTGCCAGCAGTTTTGACAGGGGTTATGGCTACACCTTC
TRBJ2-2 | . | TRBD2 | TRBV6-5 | CATRSGSDTGELFF | TGTGCCACACGTAGCGGGAGTGACACCGGGGAGCTGTTTTTT
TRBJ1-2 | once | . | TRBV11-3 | CASSLGGSWTANYGYTF | TGTGCCAGCAGCTTAGGGGGTTCGTGGACGGCAAACTATGGCTACACCTTC
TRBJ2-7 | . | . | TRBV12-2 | CASRLGTSGRPYEQYF | TGTGCAAGTCGCCTCGGGACTAGCGGGAGACCCTACGAGCAGTACTTC
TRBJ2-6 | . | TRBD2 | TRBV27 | CASSRRRREGSGANVLTF | TGTGCCAGCAGCCGCCGACGGCGGGAGGGTTCTGGGGCCAACGTCCTGACTTTC
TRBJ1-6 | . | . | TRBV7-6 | CASSLAVKGSNSPLHF | TGTGCCAGCAGCTTAGCCGTTAAGGGATCCAATTCACCCCTCCACTTT
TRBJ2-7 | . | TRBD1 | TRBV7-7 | CASSLGGQGAYEQYF | TGTGCTAGCAGCTTAGGAGGACAGGGGGCCTACGAGCAGTACTTC
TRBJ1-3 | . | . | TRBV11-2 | CASSPVGGNGNTIYF | TGTGCCAGCAGCCCTGTGGGGGGCAATGGAAACACCATATATTTT
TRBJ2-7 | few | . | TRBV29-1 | CSAEGDNHEQYF | TGCAGCGCCGAAGGGGACAACCACGAGCAGTACTTC
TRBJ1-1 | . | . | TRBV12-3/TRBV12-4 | CASSLGLDGGAFF | TGTGCCAGCAGTTTAGGACTTGATGGGGGAGCTTTCTTT
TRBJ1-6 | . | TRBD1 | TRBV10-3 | CAISPQGASNSPLHF | TGTGCCATCAGTCCTCAGGGGGCCTCTAATTCACCCCTCCACTTT
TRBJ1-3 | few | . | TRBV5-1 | CASSLDGNTIYF | TGCGCCAGCAGCTTGGATGGAAACACCATATATTTT
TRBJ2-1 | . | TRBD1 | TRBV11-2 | CASSDRGRGWNEQFF | TGTGCCAGCAGCGACAGGGGGCGCGGATGGAATGAGCAGTTCTTC
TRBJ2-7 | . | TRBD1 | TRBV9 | CASSDPTGAEQYF | TGTGCCAGCAGCGACCCGACAGGGGCCGAGCAGTACTTC
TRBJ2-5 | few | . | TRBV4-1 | CASSRESTGTQYF | TGCGCCAGCAGCCGCGAGTCCACCGGGACCCAGTACTTC
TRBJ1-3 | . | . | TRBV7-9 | CASSSSTGYSGNTIYF | TGTGCCAGCAGCTCATCCACAGGATACTCTGGAAACACCATATATTTT
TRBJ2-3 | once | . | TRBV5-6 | CASSRTDTQYF | TGTGCCAGCAGCCGCACAGATACGCAGTATTTT
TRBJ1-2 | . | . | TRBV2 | CASSVGWTGYTF | TGTGCCAGCAGTGTAGGGTGGACGGGCTACACCTTC
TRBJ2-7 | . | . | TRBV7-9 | CASSPLVAGAYEQYF | TGTGCCAGCAGCCCCCTTGTTGCAGGGGCCTACGAGCAGTACTTC
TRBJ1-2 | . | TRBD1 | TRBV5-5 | CASSLGPGQGYGYTF | TGTGCCAGCAGCTTGGGCCCGGGACAGGGATATGGCTACACCTTC
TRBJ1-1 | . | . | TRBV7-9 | CASTPDLYTEAFF | TGTGCCAGCACCCCGGACCTATACACTGAAGCTTTCTTT
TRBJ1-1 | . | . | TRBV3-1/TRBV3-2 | CASSQGGRSAFF | TGTGCCAGCAGCCAAGGGGGGCGGTCAGCTTTCTTT
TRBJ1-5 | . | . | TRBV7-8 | CASSTHRYGNQPQHF | TGTGCCAGCAGTACCCACAGGTATGGCAATCAGCCCCAGCATTTT
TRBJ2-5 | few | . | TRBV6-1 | CASSEAWGAGKETQYF | TGTGCCAGCAGTGAAGCTTGGGGGGCAGGGAAAGAGACCCAGTACTTC
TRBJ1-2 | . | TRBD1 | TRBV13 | CASSSDRGRGYGYTF | TGTGCCAGCAGCTCCGACAGGGGGCGAGGGTATGGCTACACCTTC
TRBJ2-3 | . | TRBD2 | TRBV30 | CAWSQTSDTDTQYF | TGTGCCTGGAGTCAAACTAGCGACACAGATACGCAGTATTTT
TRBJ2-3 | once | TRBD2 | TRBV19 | CASSIAGGQDTQYF | TGTGCCAGTAGTATCGCGGGGGGGCAAGATACGCAGTATTTT
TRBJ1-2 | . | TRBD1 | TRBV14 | CASSPQGVGYGYTF | TGTGCCAGCAGCCCGCAGGGGGTTGGCTATGGCTACACCTTC
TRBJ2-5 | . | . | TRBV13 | CASSLRGVNQETQYF | TGTGCCAGCAGCTTACGAGGGGTTAACCAAGAGACCCAGTACTTC
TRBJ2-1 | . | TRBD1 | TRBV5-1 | CASSYLQAGGSYNEQFF | TGCGCCAGCAGTTATCTTCAGGCAGGGGGCTCCTACAATGAGCAGTTCTTC
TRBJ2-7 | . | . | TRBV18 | CASSPRRTSSYEQYF | TGTGCCAGCTCACCCCGCCGGACGTCCTCCTACGAGCAGTACTTC
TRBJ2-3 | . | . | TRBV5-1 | CASTQGGREADTQYF | TGCGCCAGCACCCAGGGGGGCAGGGAGGCAGATACGCAGTATTTT
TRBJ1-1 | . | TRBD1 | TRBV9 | CASSATGLDTEAFF | TGTGCCAGCAGCGCGACAGGGTTAGACACTGAAGCTTTCTTT
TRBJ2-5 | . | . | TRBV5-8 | CASSLGGGPEETQYF | TGTGCCAGCAGCTTGGGGGGCGGGCCGGAGGAGACCCAGTACTTC
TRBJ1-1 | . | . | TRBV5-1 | CASSLASSGEANTEAFF | TGCGCCAGCAGCTTAGCGTCTTCGGGAGAGGCGAACACTGAAGCTTTCTTT
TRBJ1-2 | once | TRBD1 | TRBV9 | CASSSMDRVSYNGYTF | TGTGCCAGCAGCTCAATGGACAGGGTAAGTTATAATGGCTACACCTTC
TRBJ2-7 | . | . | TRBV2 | CASSEAGTEIYEQYF | TGTGCCAGCAGTGAAGCTGGGACGGAGATCTACGAGCAGTACTTC
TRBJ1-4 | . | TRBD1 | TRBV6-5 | CASKPEGTGVGKLFF | TGTGCCAGCAAACCTGAAGGGACAGGGGTGGGAAAACTGTTTTTT
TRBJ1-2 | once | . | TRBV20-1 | CSAIPPVGYTF | TGCAGTGCTATTCCCCCGGTTGGCTACACCTTC
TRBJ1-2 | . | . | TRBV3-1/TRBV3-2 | CASSPPYEGGYTF | TGTGCCAGCAGCCCCCCATATGAAGGGGGCTACACCTTC
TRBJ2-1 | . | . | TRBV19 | CASSQGRQTSYNEQFF | TGTGCCAGTAGTCAAGGTCGACAGACCTCCTACAATGAGCAGTTCTTC
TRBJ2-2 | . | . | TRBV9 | CASSGISGGELFF | TGTGCCAGCAGCGGGATTAGTGGCGGGGAGCTGTTTTTT
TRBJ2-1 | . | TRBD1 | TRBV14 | CASRLAGTVYNEQFF | TGTGCCAGCAGGTTAGCCGGGACAGTTTACAATGAGCAGTTCTTC
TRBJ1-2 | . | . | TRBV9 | CASSDGRQENYGYTF | TGTGCCAGCAGTGATGGGAGGCAGGAGAACTATGGCTACACCTTC
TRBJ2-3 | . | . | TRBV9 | CASSVYPDTQYF | TGTGCCAGCAGCGTATATCCAGATACGCAGTATTTT
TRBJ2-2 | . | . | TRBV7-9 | CASSLGVGQNTGELFF | TGTGCCAGCAGCTTAGGTGTCGGACAGAACACCGGGGAGCTGTTTTTT
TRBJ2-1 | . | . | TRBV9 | CASSVESDEQFF | TGTGCCAGCAGCGTAGAGTCCGATGAGCAGTTCTTC
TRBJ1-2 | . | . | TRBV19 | CASETGSPNYGYTF | TGTGCCAGTGAAACAGGGTCCCCTAACTATGGCTACACCTTC